A single T cell receptor beta chain is shown here with its context. Its specificity is not known. This sample is part of a study of T cell responses to AZD1222 COVID-19 vaccine. Study findings and constraints: Nearly half of unique spike-specific TCRs reportedly avoided B.1.351 and B.1.1.7 mutated regions. In a largely white British group with more females than males, clonal diversity was possibly underestimated. A rise in Spike-specific TCR breadth and depth followed two AZD1222 doses. Researchers took repertoire samples only after the peak T cell response had come.

TCRdb's table, derived via immunoSEQ multiplex PCR, lists solely in-frame clones and lacks some. Of roughly 100,000 clones listed, 70% to 90% are singletons. The sequencing used peripheral blood, collected on day 0 of AZD1222 vaccination. The clonotype originates from an adult in good health.

CDR3 region: CASSGAGGRGQPQHF. The CDR3 coding sequence is TGTGCCAGCAGCGGGGCAGGGGGCCGGGGTCAGCCCCAGCATTTT. The rearrangement links TRBV6-5 to TRBJ1-5, with 8 positions matching TRBD1. The CDR3 is made up of 15 amino acids. With 6 bases clipped from V and 6 bases from J, the junction kept 10 bases outside the gene matches. Germline-derived CDR1 and CDR2 are MNHEY and SVGAGI.